Below are 21 T cell receptor beta chains sequenced from a single sample in a study of T cell responses to AZD1222 COVID-19 vaccine. Sequenced by immunoSEQ multiplex PCR; TCRdb stores in-frame clones only, minus some. Altogether around 130,000 clones are present, approximately 90% being singletons, with the ten largest covering approximately 4%. The starting material was peripheral blood, obtained 28 days after the second AZD1222 dose. The receptors originated from an adult who received the AZD1222 COVID-19 vaccine.

The chain uses TRBV14 and TRBJ1-2, with 9 bases matching TRBD1. This CDR3 comprises 15 residues. Germline lookup yields CDR1 SGHDN and CDR2 FVKESK. The trim removed 4 bases at V and 6 bases at J, leaving 9 bases unmatched. CDR3 in DNA: TGTGCCAGCAGCCGAGCCGGGACAGGGTGGGATGGCTACACCTTC. It translates to CASSRAGTGWDGYTF.

The chain uses TRBV6-2 or TRBV6-3 and TRBJ2-6, with 11 bases lining up with TRBD1. Looked up from germline, CDR1 is MNHEY and CDR2 is SVGEGT. The CDR3 runs 18 residues. J lost 0 bases, V lost 6 bases, and 7 bases had no gene match. CDR3 DNA: TGTGCCAGCAGCCCCAGGGACAGGGGGAACTCTGGGGCCAACGTCCTGACTTTC. It codes for CASSPRDRGNSGANVLTF.

The rearrangement uses TRBV7-2 and TRBJ2-1; weak D call: TRBD2 (5 bases). The CDR3 spans 15 residues. Per the germline V gene, CDR1 is SGHTA and CDR2 is FQGNSA. V gave up 4 bases and J gave up 7 bases, with 17 bases separating them. The CDR3 loop is CASSSGLPRPNEQFF. DNA of the CDR3: TGTGCCAGCAGCTCCGGACTCCCCCGACCGAATGAGCAGTTCTTC. The whole variable domain, remainder taken from reference TRBV7-2 and TRBJ2-1, is GAGVSQSPSNKVTEKGKDVELRCDPISGHTALYWYRQSLGQGLEFLIYFQGNSAPDKSGLPSDRFSAERTGGSVSTLTIQRTQQEDSAVYLCASSSGLPRPNEQFFGPGTRLTVL.

In this sample, this clone turned up a few times. The chain has TRBV12-3 or TRBV12-4 and TRBJ2-7, with D perhaps being TRBD1 or TRBD2 (5 bases each). This CDR3 contains 13 residues. Trimming cost V 6 bases and J 7 bases, with 16 bases left between them. CDR3 sequence reads: CASSTWDVGEQYF. The CDR3 DNA follows: TGTGCCAGCAGCACATGGGACGTGGGGGAGCAGTACTTC.

This clone was counted once. This chain links TRBV4-2 with TRBJ1-4; no clear D gene. The CDR3 consists of 16 residues. Germline V lookup: CDR1 LGHNA, CDR2 YNFKEQ. Trimming stripped 2 bases from V and 0 bases from J, with 10 bases between. This CDR3 reads CASSQNRGATNEKLFF. The CDR3, as DNA: TGTGCCAGCAGCCAAAATCGGGGAGCAACTAATGAAAAACTGTTTTTT.

The rearrangement links TRBV19 to TRBJ1-1; 9 bases are a match to TRBD1. This CDR3 comprises 14 residues. With V trimmed by 6 bases and J by 0 bases, 2 bases remained unmatched. CDR1 and CDR2 from the germline V gene are LNHDA and SQIVND (reference sequence). CDR3 in amino acids: CASRGQGMNTEAFF. In DNA, the CDR3 is TGTGCCAGTAGGGGACAGGGCATGAACACTGAAGCTTTCTTT.

The rearrangement joins TRBV27 to TRBJ1-5; no definite D call. CDR1 is MNHEY, CDR2 SMNVEV, per germline (reference sequence). Trimming removed 6 bases at V and 5 bases at J, with 11 bases between. The CDR3 sequence is 13 residues long. CDR3 bases: TGTGCCAGCAGGGGCCCCGGGGATCAGCCCCAGCATTTT. This sequence encodes CASRGPGDQPQHF.

This chain connects TRBV6-4 to TRBJ1-1, with D possibly TRBD1 on 5 matching bases. Trimming shortened V by 8 bases and J by 1 base, and 17 bases separated the two germline ends. The germline CDR1 and CDR2 sequences are MRHNA and SNTAGT. The CDR3 extends over 15 amino acids. CDR3 DNA: TGTGCCAGCTCCCGGGGACCGGCTGGGAACACTGAAGCTTTCTTT. This sequence encodes CASSRGPAGNTEAFF.

This chain joins TRBV5-1 and TRBJ1-4, with 7 bases aligning to TRBD1. Germline CDR1 and CDR2: SGHRS and YFSETQ. The ends lost 0 bases at V and 8 bases at J; junction bases unmatched: 7. The CDR3 runs to 15 residues. CDR3 coding DNA: TGCGCCAGCAGCTTGGAGGGACAGAATAGAGAAAAACTGTTTTTT. Translating it yields CASSLEGQNREKLFF.

The chain has TRBV15 and TRBJ2-5, with D possibly being TRBD2 (6 bases). Germline loops: CDR1 LNHNV, CDR2 YYDKDF (reference sequence). This CDR3 is 15 amino acids long. With 5 bases removed from V and 5 bases from J, the gap between germline ends came to 18 bases. For the CDR3, the DNA is TGTGCCACCAGCCCAGCCCGACTAGTCCGGGAGACCCAGTACTTC. It encodes CATSPARLVRETQYF. The full variable domain, rest sourced from reference TRBV15 and TRBJ2-5, is DAMVIQNPRYQVTQFGKPVTLSCSQTLNHNVMYWYQQKSSQAPKLLFHYYDKDFNNEADTPDNFQSRRPNTSFCFLDIRSPGLGDTAMYLCATSPARLVRETQYFGPGTRLLVL.

The chain couples TRBV7-2 to TRBJ1-2; D is perhaps TRBD1 (6 bases). CDR1 SGHTA and CDR2 FQGNSA come from the germline V gene. The CDR3 contains 13 residues. Trimming took 7 bases from V and 2 from J, leaving 11 bases between them. In DNA, the CDR3 is TGTGCCAGCACAAGTAGGGGGAACTATGGCTACACCTTC. It codes for CASTSRGNYGYTF.

J is TRBJ1-5 and V is TRBV5-6; TRBD1 might be the D (5 bases). V was clipped by 3 bases and J by 6 bases, with 16 bases between them. The germline gives CDR1 SGHDT, CDR2 YYEEEE. CDR3 length: 15 amino acids. The CDR3 protein is CASSSLGQGVQPQHF. CDR3 DNA: TGTGCCAGCAGCTCCCTCGGGCAGGGAGTTCAGCCCCAGCATTTT. The variable domain in full, with the rest retrieved from reference TRBV5-6 and TRBJ1-5, is DAGVTQSPTHLIKTRGQQVTLRCSPKSGHDTVSWYQQALGQGPQFIFQYYEEEERQRGNFPDRFSGHQFPNYSSELNVNALLLGDSALYLCASSSLGQGVQPQHFGDGTRLSIL.

This clone was seen more than once but under ten times. The chain is built from TRBV6-1 and TRBJ1-1; no clear D. In germline, CDR1 is MNHNS, CDR2 SASEGT. The CDR3 contains 13 residues. With 3 bases removed from V and 4 bases from J, the gap between germline ends came to 9 bases. As DNA, the CDR3 is TGTGCCAGCAGTGACAGGCCAGGCACTGAAGCTTTCTTT. It translates to CASSDRPGTEAFF.

This clone has only a few counts. The rearrangement links TRBV28 to TRBJ2-3; D unclear. Trimming removed 10 bases at V and 1 base at J, with 12 bases between. Germline V gene sequence: CDR1 MDHEN, CDR2 SYDVKM. The CDR3 totals 13 residues. The CDR3 here is CAIVQDGTDTQYF. The CDR3 DNA sequence: TGTGCCATCGTTCAAGATGGCACAGATACGCAGTATTTT.

The chain is built from TRBV7-2 and TRBJ2-3; TRBD2 matches at 9 bases. Germline CDR1 SGHTA, CDR2 FQGNSA. This CDR3 spans 15 amino acids. The V and J ends lost 3 bases and 4 bases, in that order; junction bases with no gene match: 5. The CDR3 spells CASSLGGLAADTQYF. In nucleotides, the CDR3 is TGTGCCAGCAGCTTGGGGGGACTAGCCGCAGATACGCAGTATTTT.

The table lists this clone with a count of one. V gene TRBV10-3 combines with J gene TRBJ1-5; D remains ambiguous. V was pared by 4 bases and J by 0 bases, with 13 bases between. The CDR3 sequence is 16 residues long. Germline V gene sequence: CDR1 ENHRY, CDR2 SYGVKD. The CDR3 sequence is CAISGTAGDSNQPQHF. The CDR3 region has the DNA TGTGCCATCAGTGGGACCGCCGGCGATAGCAATCAGCCCCAGCATTTT.

The chain employs TRBV20-1 and TRBJ1-1, with D possibly TRBD1 on 6 matching bases. The V gene's germline CDR1 is DFQATT and CDR2 SNEGSKA (reference sequence). Trimming took off 6 bases at V and 8 bases at J, with 13 bases between the two ends. CDR3 length equals 11 residues. CDR3: CSASGGREAFF. CDR3 nucleotides: TGCAGTGCCAGCGGGGGCAGGGAAGCTTTCTTT.

Worth noting for this clone: The sample has other DNA sequences that encode this CDR3 too. The rearrangement uses TRBV11-2 and TRBJ2-3; no definite D call. CDR3 length: 13 residues. Per the germline V gene, CDR1 is SGHAT and CDR2 is FQNNGV. Between the trimmed V and J ends, which lost 0 bases and 6 bases, there was a span of 7 bases. This chain's CDR3 is CASSLDRVDTQYF. Here the CDR3 DNA reads TGTGCCAGCAGCTTAGATAGGGTGGATACGCAGTATTTT.

The chain has TRBV6-6 and TRBJ1-2; D ambiguous. Germline lookup yields CDR1 MNHNY and CDR2 SVGAGI (reference sequence). V was shortened by 3 bases and J by 5 bases, with 7 bases between the two germline ends. CDR3 length equals 12 residues. As DNA, the CDR3 is TGTGCCAGCAGTTATTTGGGGTATGGCTACACCTTC. This codes for CASSYLGYGYTF.

The rearrangement uses TRBV7-2 and TRBJ2-5; weak D call: TRBD1 (6 bases). The V end was cut by 5 bases, the J end by 2 bases, with 15 bases between. Germline CDR1 is SGHTA and CDR2 is FQGNSA. CDR3 size: 15 residues. The CDR3, as DNA: TGTGCCAGCAGCCAGGGACACGCCAGGCAAGAGACCCAGTACTTC. This gives the protein CASSQGHARQETQYF.

This rearrangement joins TRBV3-1 (or the pseudogene TRBV3-2) to TRBJ1-3; no reliable D call. The CDR3 length is 13 residues. Germline-derived CDR1 and CDR2 are LGHDT and YNNKEL (reference sequence). Trimming took 6 bases from V and 0 from J, leaving 6 bases between them. The CDR3 region is CASSYSSGNTIYF. The CDR3 nucleotides are TGTGCCAGCAGTTATAGCTCTGGAAACACCATATATTTT.